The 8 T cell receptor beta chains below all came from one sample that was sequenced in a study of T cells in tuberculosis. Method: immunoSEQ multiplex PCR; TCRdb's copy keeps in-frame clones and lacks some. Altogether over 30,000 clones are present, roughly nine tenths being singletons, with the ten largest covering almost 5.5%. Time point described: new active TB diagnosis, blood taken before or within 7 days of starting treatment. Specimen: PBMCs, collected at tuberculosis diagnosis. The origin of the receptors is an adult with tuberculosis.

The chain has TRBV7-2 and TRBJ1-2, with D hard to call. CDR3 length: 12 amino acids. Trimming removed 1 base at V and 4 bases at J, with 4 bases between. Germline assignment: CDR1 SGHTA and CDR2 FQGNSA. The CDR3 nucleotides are TGTGCCAGCAGCTTAGGGGCCTATGGCTACACCTTC. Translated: CASSLGAYGYTF.

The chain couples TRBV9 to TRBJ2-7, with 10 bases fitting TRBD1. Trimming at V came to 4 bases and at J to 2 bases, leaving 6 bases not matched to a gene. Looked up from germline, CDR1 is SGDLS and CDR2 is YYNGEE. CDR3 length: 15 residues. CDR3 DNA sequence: TGTGCCAGCAGCCCCCGTGGGACAGGGGCCTACGAGCAGTACTTC. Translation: CASSPRGTGAYEQYF. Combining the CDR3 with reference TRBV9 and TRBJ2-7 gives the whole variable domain DSGVTQTPKHLITATGQRVTLRCSPRSGDLSVYWYQQSLDQGLQFLIQYYNGEERAKGNILERFSAQQFPDLHSELNLSSLELGDSALYFCASSPRGTGAYEQYFGPGTRLTVT.

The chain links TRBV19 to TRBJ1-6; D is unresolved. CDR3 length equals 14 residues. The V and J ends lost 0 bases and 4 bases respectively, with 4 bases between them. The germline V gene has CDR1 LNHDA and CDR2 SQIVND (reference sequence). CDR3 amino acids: CASSIDSYNSPLHF. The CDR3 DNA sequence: TGTGCCAGTAGTATAGACAGTTATAATTCACCCCTCCACTTT.

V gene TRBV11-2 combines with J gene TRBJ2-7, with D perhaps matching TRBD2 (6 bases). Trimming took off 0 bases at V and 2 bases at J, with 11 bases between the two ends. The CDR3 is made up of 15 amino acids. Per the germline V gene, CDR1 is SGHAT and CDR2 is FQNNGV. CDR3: CASSLDRGSTYEQYF. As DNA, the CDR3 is TGTGCCAGCAGCTTAGATCGGGGGTCCACCTACGAGCAGTACTTC.

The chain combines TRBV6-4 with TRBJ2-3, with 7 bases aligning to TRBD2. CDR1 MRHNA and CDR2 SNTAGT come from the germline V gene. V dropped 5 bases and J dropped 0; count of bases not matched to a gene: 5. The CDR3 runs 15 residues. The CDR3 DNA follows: TGTGCCAGCAGTCTGATGGGGGGGAGCACAGATACGCAGTATTTT. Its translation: CASSLMGGSTDTQYF.

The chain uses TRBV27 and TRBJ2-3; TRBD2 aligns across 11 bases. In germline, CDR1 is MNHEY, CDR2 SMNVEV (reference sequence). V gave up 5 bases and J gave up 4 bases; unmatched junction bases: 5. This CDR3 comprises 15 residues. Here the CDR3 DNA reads TGTGCCAGCAGTCGCCGACTAGCGGGGCCAGATACGCAGTATTTT. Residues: CASSRRLAGPDTQYF.

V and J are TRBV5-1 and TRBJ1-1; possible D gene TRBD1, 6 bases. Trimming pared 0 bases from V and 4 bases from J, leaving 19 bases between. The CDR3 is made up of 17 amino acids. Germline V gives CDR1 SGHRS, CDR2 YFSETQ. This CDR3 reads CASSLGFGTPVGTEAFF. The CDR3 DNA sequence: TGCGCCAGCAGCTTGGGATTCGGGACACCGGTCGGCACTGAAGCTTTCTTT.

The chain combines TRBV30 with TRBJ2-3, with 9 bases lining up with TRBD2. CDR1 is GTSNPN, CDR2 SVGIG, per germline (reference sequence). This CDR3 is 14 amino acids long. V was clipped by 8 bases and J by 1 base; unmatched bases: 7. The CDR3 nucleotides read TGTGCCGTATCTTTAGCGGGGGGCACAGATACGCAGTATTTT. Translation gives CAVSLAGGTDTQYF.